One and the same sample provided the 15 T cell receptor beta chains below, sequenced in a study of OX40 agonist ivuxolimab in advanced cancers. Measured with immunoSEQ multiplex PCR; TCRdb has only the in-frame clones, and not every one. Among approximately 87,000 clones listed, 90% to 95% were seen once. The specimen comprised CD4+ or CD8+ T cells sorted from blood, sampled in a trial of the OX40 agonist ivuxolimab. These receptors all come from an adult with an advanced solid tumor such as melanoma, head and neck, liver or kidney cancer.

The V and J genes are TRBV7-9 and TRBJ2-7, with TRBD2 as a possible D gene (5 bases). V was clipped by 4 bases and J by 3 bases, with 16 bases between them. The CDR3 is 15 amino acids. Germline values: CDR1 SEHNR, CDR2 FQNEAQ (reference sequence). This CDR3 is CASSSGNSPYYEQYF. In DNA, the CDR3 is TGTGCCAGCAGCTCGGGAAACAGCCCCTACTACGAGCAGTACTTC. The variable domain in full, completed from reference TRBV7-9 and TRBJ2-7, reads DTGVSQNPRHKITKRGQNVTFRCDPISEHNRLYWYRQTLGQGPEFLTYFQNEAQLEKSRLLSDRFSAERPKGSFSTLEIQRTEQGDSAMYLCASSSGNSPYYEQYFGPGTRLTVT.

The chain combines TRBV7-3 with TRBJ2-3; no definite D call. The V gene lost 4 bases and the J gene lost 8 bases, with 13 bases spanning the gap. This CDR3 comprises 13 residues. CDR1 SGHTA and CDR2 FQGTGA come from the germline V gene. The CDR3 DNA follows: TGTGCCAGCAGCTCCACGACACAGAGTACGCAGTATTTT. It is translated as CASSSTTQSTQYF.

This rearrangement joins TRBV19 to TRBJ2-1; a weak D match, TRBD2 (7 bases). The CDR3 totals 18 residues. CDR1 and CDR2 from the germline V gene are LNHDA and SQIVND (reference sequence). V was clipped by 6 bases and J by 9 bases, with 30 bases between them. Here the CDR3 DNA reads TGTGCCAGTAGCCATGGGGGCGGGGCAGGCGGGAGAATCGGTGAGCAGTTCTTC. It specifies CASSHGGGAGGRIGEQFF.

The gene calls are TRBV11-2 and TRBJ2-2; no firm D call. Germline V gene sequence: CDR1 SGHAT, CDR2 FQNNGV. The CDR3 is made up of 13 amino acids. V shed 2 bases and J shed 2 bases, with 3 bases lying between them. In DNA, the CDR3 is TGTGCCAGCAGCTTAATAAACACCGGGGAGCTGTTTTTT. Protein sequence: CASSLINTGELFF.

The chain combines TRBV5-1 with TRBJ2-3, with D tentatively TRBD1 (6 bases). The CDR3 extends over 15 amino acids. The germline CDR1 and CDR2 sequences are SGHRS and YFSETQ. Trimming pared 3 bases from V and 2 bases from J, leaving 13 bases between. CDR3 DNA sequence: TGCGCCAGCAGCTCCCAACAGGGATCCACAGATACGCAGTATTTT. Translating gives CASSSQQGSTDTQYF.

This chain links TRBV4-2 with TRBJ1-2; 9 bases are shared with TRBD1. The germline CDR1 and CDR2 sequences are LGHNA and YNFKEQ. With V trimmed by 3 bases and J by 8 bases, 7 bases remained unmatched. CDR3 length: 14 amino acids. Here the CDR3 reads CASSQGDRVRGYTF. Written as DNA, the CDR3 is TGTGCCAGCAGCCAGGGGGACAGGGTGAGGGGCTACACCTTC.

This rearrangement joins TRBV7-9 to TRBJ1-2; D ambiguous. The CDR3 sequence is 11 residues long. Trimming left V 7 bases short and J 6 bases short, with 9 bases between. Germline CDR1 SEHNR, CDR2 FQNEAQ (reference sequence). Here the CDR3 reads CASTQYNGYTF. For the CDR3, the DNA is TGTGCCAGCACCCAATACAATGGCTACACCTTC.

J is TRBJ1-3 and V is TRBV5-1; 9 bases fit TRBD1. The germline V gene has CDR1 SGHRS and CDR2 YFSETQ. This CDR3 region has 15 residues. After removal of 4 bases from V and 2 bases from J, the junction contained 4 bases not matched to a gene. The CDR3 spells CASSRGTGTGNTIYF. For the CDR3, the DNA is TGCGCCAGCAGCCGTGGGACAGGGACTGGAAACACCATATATTTT.

V is TRBV10-3 and J is TRBJ2-7; perhaps TRBD1 as D (6 bases). The V gene lost 6 bases and the J gene lost 2 bases, with 17 bases spanning the gap. CDR1 and CDR2 from the germline V gene are ENHRY and SYGVKD. CDR3 length: 15 residues. The CDR3 nucleotides read TGTGCCATCAGCGAAAAGCAGGGACATACCTACGAGCAGTACTTC. This encodes CAISEKQGHTYEQYF.

This rearrangement joins TRBV9 to TRBJ2-7, with TRBD1 matching 9 bases. Unmatched junction bases numbered 5, after V lost 4 bases and J lost 0 bases. Germline V gene data show CDR1 as SGDLS and CDR2 as YYNGEE. The CDR3 runs to 15 residues. CDR3: CASSRGTGRSYEQYF. For the CDR3, the DNA is TGTGCCAGCAGCCGTGGGACAGGGCGCTCCTACGAGCAGTACTTC. The whole variable domain, remainder taken from reference TRBV9 and TRBJ2-7, is DSGVTQTPKHLITATGQRVTLRCSPRSGDLSVYWYQQSLDQGLQFLIQYYNGEERAKGNILERFSAQQFPDLHSELNLSSLELGDSALYFCASSRGTGRSYEQYFGPGTRLTVT.

This sequence joins TRBV11-2 and TRBJ2-7; 7 nucleotides line up with TRBD1. V was clipped by 0 bases and J by 1 base; unmatched bases: 9. CDR1 SGHAT and CDR2 FQNNGV come from the germline V gene. CDR3 size: 17 residues. The DNA for the CDR3 is TGTGCCAGCAGCTTAGAAGGTTGGGACAGACCTTCCTACGAGCAGTACTTC. Translation gives CASSLEGWDRPSYEQYF. The variable domain in full, completed from reference TRBV11-2 and TRBJ2-7, reads EAGVAQSPRYKIIEKRQSVAFWCNPISGHATLYWYQQILGQGPKLLIQFQNNGVVDDSQLPKDRFSAERLKGVDSTLKIQPAKLEDSAVYLCASSLEGWDRPSYEQYFGPGTRLTVT.

The CDR3 nucleotides are TGTGCCAGCATCAAAACAGGCGCGTGGGTGGGCGGGTGGTTTGAATACGAGCAGTACTTC. Translation gives CASIKTGAWVGGWFEYEQYF. This chain joins TRBV7-3 and TRBJ2-7; D could derive from TRBD1 or TRBD2 (5 bases each). This CDR3 contains 20 residues. Trimming shortened V by 7 bases and J by 4 bases, and 35 bases separated the two germline ends. From germline, CDR1 is SGHTA and CDR2 FQGTGA.

The chain is built from TRBV10-3 and TRBJ2-3; D unresolved. V lost 4 bases and J lost 3, with 14 bases in between. This CDR3 has 15 amino acids. In germline, CDR1 is ENHRY, CDR2 SYGVKD. CDR3 region: CAISVETPETDTQYF. DNA for the CDR3: TGTGCCATCAGTGTGGAGACCCCGGAGACAGATACGCAGTATTTT.

This clone has more than one count but fewer than ten. The CDR3, as DNA: TGTGCCAGTAGTACCGATGGGATTAGGATCGGGGGGCGGAAGACCCAGTACTTC. Amino acids: CASSTDGIRIGGRKTQYF. This rearrangement joins TRBV19 to TRBJ2-5; tentatively, D is TRBD2 (7 bases). Trimming removed 4 bases from V and 6 bases from J, with 27 bases in between. Germline CDR1 is LNHDA and CDR2 is SQIVND (reference sequence). This CDR3 comprises 18 residues.

The V call is TRBV2, the J call TRBJ2-1; D gene ambiguous. The V end lost 6 bases, the J end lost 0 bases, and 15 bases lay between the germline ends. This CDR3 comprises 16 residues. Per the germline V gene, CDR1 is SNHLY and CDR2 is FYNNEI. Here the CDR3 reads CASSADTPSSYNEQFF. In DNA form, the CDR3 reads TGTGCCAGCAGCGCTGACACACCGAGCTCCTACAATGAGCAGTTCTTC.